The clone carrying this T cell receptor beta chain appeared a single time. Antigen: not known. The record originates from a study of Ad26.COV2.S vaccination and SARS-CoV-2 variants. The study's findings and limits: While placebo recipients had lower spike-specific TCR breadth, vaccine recipients had more.

Profiled with immunoSEQ multiplex PCR; TCRdb holds only in-frame clones, not every one. In the table there are fewer than 150,000 clones, 86% of which are singletons. V shed 3 bases and J shed 4 bases, with 9 bases lying between them. The CDR3 spans 12 residues. Germline-derived CDR1 and CDR2 are SQVTM and ANQGSEA. The sequence was obtained from a human donor who had recovered from COVID-19. The V call is TRBV29-1, the J call TRBJ1-2, with a possible D match to TRBD1 (6 bases). The input for sequencing was peripheral blood, taken after recovery from COVID-19. The CDR3 spells CSVDRGGYGYTF. For the CDR3, the DNA is TGCAGCGTTGACAGGGGAGGCTATGGCTACACCTTC.